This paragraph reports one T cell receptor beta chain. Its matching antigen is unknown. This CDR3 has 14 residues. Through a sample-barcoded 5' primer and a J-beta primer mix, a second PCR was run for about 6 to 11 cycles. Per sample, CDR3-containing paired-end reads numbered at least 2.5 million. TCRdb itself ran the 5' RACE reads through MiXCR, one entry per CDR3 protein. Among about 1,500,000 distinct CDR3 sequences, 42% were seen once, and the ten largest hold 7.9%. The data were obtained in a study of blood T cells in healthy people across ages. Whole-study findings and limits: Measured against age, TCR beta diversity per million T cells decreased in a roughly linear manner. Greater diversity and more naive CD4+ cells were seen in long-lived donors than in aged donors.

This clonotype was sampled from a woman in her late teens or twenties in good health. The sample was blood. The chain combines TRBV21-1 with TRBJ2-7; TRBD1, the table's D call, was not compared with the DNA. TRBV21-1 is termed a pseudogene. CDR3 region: CASSRRQGHYEQYF. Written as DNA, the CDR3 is TGTGCCAGCAGCAGGAGGCAGGGACACTACGAGCAGTACTTC.